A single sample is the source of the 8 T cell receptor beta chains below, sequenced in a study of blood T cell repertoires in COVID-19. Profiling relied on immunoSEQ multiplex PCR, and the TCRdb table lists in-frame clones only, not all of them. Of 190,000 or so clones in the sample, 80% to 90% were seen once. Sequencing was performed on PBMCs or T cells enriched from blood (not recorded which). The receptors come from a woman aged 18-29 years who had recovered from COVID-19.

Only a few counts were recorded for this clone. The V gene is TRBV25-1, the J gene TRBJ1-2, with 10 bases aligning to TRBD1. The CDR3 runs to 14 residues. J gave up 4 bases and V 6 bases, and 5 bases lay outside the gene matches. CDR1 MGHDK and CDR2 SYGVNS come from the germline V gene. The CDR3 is CASSGTGAGYGYTF. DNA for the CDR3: TGTGCCAGCAGCGGGACAGGGGCAGGCTATGGCTACACCTTC.

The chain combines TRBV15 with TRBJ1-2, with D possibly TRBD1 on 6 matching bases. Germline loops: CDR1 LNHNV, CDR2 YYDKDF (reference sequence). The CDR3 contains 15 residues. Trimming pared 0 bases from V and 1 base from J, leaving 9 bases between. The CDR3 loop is CATSRDRGVNYGYTF. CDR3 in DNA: TGTGCCACCAGCAGAGACAGGGGCGTTAACTATGGCTACACCTTC.

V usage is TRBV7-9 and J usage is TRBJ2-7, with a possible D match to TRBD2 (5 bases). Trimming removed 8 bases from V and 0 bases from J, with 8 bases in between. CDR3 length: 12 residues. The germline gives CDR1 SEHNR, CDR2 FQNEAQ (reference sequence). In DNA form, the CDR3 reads TGTGCCAGCGCAGCGGCCTCCTACGAGCAGTACTTC. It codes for CASAAASYEQYF.

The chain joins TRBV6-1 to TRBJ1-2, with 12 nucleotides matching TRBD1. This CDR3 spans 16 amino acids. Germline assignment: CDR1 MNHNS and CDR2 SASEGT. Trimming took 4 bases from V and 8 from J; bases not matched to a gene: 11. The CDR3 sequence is CASSAGTGGSILGYTF. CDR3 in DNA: TGTGCCAGCAGTGCCGGGACAGGGGGCTCAATCTTGGGCTACACCTTC.

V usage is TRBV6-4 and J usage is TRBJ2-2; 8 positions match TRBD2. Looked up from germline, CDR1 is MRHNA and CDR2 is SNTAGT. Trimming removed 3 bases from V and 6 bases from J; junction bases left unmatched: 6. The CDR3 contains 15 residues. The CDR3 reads CASSEEAGVAGELFF. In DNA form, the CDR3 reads TGTGCCAGCAGTGAAGAAGCGGGGGTCGCCGGGGAGCTGTTTTTT.

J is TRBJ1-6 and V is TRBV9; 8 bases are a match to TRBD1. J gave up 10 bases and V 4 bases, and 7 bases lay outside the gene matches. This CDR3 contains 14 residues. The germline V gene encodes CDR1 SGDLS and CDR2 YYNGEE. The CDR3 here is CASSLQGVGSPLHF. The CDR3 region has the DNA TGTGCCAGCAGCTTACAGGGGGTCGGATCACCCCTCCACTTT.

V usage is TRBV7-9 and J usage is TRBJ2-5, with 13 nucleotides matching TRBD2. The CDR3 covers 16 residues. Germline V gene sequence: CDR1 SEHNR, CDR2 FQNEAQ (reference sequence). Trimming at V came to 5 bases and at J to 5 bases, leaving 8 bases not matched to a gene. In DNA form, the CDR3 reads TGTGCCAGCAGCCCCCGACTAGCGGGGGGTGGGGAGACCCAGTACTTC. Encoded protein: CASSPRLAGGGETQYF. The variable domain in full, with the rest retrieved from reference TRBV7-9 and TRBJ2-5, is DTGVSQNPRHKITKRGQNVTFRCDPISEHNRLYWYRQTLGQGPEFLTYFQNEAQLEKSRLLSDRFSAERPKGSFSTLEIQRTEQGDSAMYLCASSPRLAGGGETQYFGPGTRLLVL.

CDR3 coding DNA: TGTGCCAGCTCACCACGGATAACAGGGGAGAACACTGAAGCTTTCTTT. This gives the protein CASSPRITGENTEAFF. This rearrangement joins TRBV18 to TRBJ1-1, with 7 bases identical to TRBD1. The CDR3 sequence is 16 residues long. The V segment lost 1 base and the J segment 1 base; nucleotides outside the gene matches: 6. Germline CDR1 and CDR2: KGHSH and LQKENI.